This T cell receptor (beta chain) stems from a study of T cell responses to AZD1222 COVID-19 vaccine. Germline CDR1 is SEHNR and CDR2 is FQNEAQ (reference sequence). The CDR3 extends over 16 amino acids. Trimming stripped 6 bases from V and 6 bases from J, with 21 bases between. TCRdb's table, derived via immunoSEQ multiplex PCR, lists solely in-frame clones and lacks some. The repertoire consists of roughly 80,000 clones, with 90% occurring once and the leading ten covering roughly 5.9%. This clonotype originated in an adult who received the AZD1222 COVID-19 vaccine. The sample was peripheral blood, taken 28 days after the second AZD1222 dose. V usage is TRBV7-9 and J usage is TRBJ2-1, with D possibly TRBD1 on 6 matching bases. CDR3 in amino acids: CASRSTDSLVPNEQFF. As DNA, the CDR3 is TGTGCCAGCAGGTCAACGGACAGCTTGGTCCCCAATGAGCAGTTCTTC.